The clone carrying this T cell receptor beta chain was seen only a few times. The data derive from a study of T-cell reconstitution after alpha-beta-depleted transplantation in children. V was trimmed by 8 bases and J by 5 bases, leaving 30 bases between them. The CDR3 has 18 residues. As it was prepared, the TCRbeta library received unique molecular identifiers. TCRdb redid the calling of the PCR reads with MiXCR, one entry per CDR3 protein. The sample consists of under 400,000 distinct CDR3 sequences, around 20% of them appearing once. This rearrangement joins TRBV12-3 or TRBV12-4 to TRBJ2-5; D is possibly TRBD2 (5 bases). This TCR was recovered from a male patient younger than 18 who had a stem cell transplant for acute lymphoblastic leukemia, so the T cells may come from the graft donor. The specimen comprised PBMCs, mostly from graft donor cells, sampled 180 days after TCRalphabeta/CD19-depleted stem cell transplant. The CDR3 DNA reads as TGTGCCAGCGGACCAGGAGCGTGGGGTCCGGAAGCGGTGGAGACCCAGTACTTC. Residues: CASGPGAWGPEAVETQYF.